The T cell receptor beta chain described here comes from a study of T cell repertoires in cytomegalovirus infection. Study-wide context: Alongside well-studied HLA-B-restricted CMV epitopes, recently identified HLA-C-restricted CMV epitopes were also used.

TCRdb ran MiXCR on the reads and lists one entry per CDR3 protein. This sample has roughly 350,000 distinct CDR3 sequences, with about 32% found just once. Germline CDR1 is ENHRY and CDR2 is SYGVKD. V dropped 0 bases and J dropped 11; count of bases not matched to a gene: 11. There are 15 residues in the CDR3. This clonotype turned up a few times. Its antigen is unidentified. The source of this sequence is a human donor in good health (CMV status not recorded). Some clones in this sample may be carry-over from other donors' samples. This chain connects TRBV10-3 to TRBJ1-1; 8 bases fit TRBD1. The source material was cultured PBMCs, sampled from culture after CMV antigen stimulation. The DNA for the CDR3 is TGTGCCATCAGTGAGTCCTCAACTCGGACAGGGAAGGCTTTCTTT. Protein product: CAISESSTRTGKAFF.